Below, one T cell receptor (beta chain) is given with its context. Its antigen is currently unknown. Expressed TCRB transcripts got sequenced, as all isolated RNA was reverse transcribed. Here immunoSEQ multiplex PCR was the method, and the copy in TCRdb shows in-frame clones only, minus some. The sample lists roughly 41,000 clones; around half were seen once. Trimming cost V 4 bases and J 2 bases; bases outside gene matches: 8. CDR3 length: 16 residues. Germline loops: CDR1 MNHEY, CDR2 SMNVEV (reference sequence). This record belongs to a study of beta chain features in type 1 diabetes. For the study at large: Patients shared similar age, gender and cell yields with healthy donors.

Study-wide results and caveats: A closer apparent resemblance between naive, central memory and Treg TCRB repertoires was seen in patients than in healthy donors.

Sorting of CD4+ naive, central memory, regulatory and stem cell-like memory cells was performed via CD45RO/CCR7/CD25/CD127/CD95/CD27. The receptor's source is a woman aged 18-35 years in good health. The chain has TRBV27 and TRBJ2-1; 7 nucleotides line up with TRBD2. The material sequenced was central memory CD4+ T cells from blood. CDR3 DNA: TGTGCCAGCAGTTCTATAGCGGGTCCCACCTACAATGAGCAGTTCTTC. Translated: CASSSIAGPTYNEQFF.